The entry that follows covers one TCR beta chain sequence. This sample was included in a study of response to subunit inactivated influenza vaccine. Germline assignment: CDR1 SGHKS and CDR2 YYEKEE (reference sequence). The V end lost 3 bases, the J end lost 3 bases, and 8 bases lay between the germline ends. The CDR3 is 13 residues long. TCRdb called the RT-PCR reads again in MiXCR, with one record for every CDR3 protein. The table shows about 540,000 distinct CDR3 sequences, with around 25% occurring only once. These same records also appear under a second study, on T cells expressing NK-cell markers. That investigation notes: In generating TCR beta cDNA, 5'RACE template switching with UMIs was used. The TCR beta repertoires were obtained from sorted CD3+CD56+NKG2C+, CD3+CD56+NKG2C- and CD3+CD56-NKG2C+ T cells. Researchers report these clonotypes also headed the CD3+CD56-NKG2C+ fraction in several donors.

The chain joins TRBV5-5 to TRBJ2-3, with a possible D match to TRBD1 (6 bases). This material consisted of CD4+ T cells sorted from PBMCs, taken about 11 days after vaccination. This TCR was sampled from a man aged 45-65 years who received an inactivated influenza vaccine. The CDR3 region is CASSYRDTDTQYF. In DNA, the CDR3 is TGTGCCAGCAGCTACAGGGATACAGATACGCAGTATTTT.